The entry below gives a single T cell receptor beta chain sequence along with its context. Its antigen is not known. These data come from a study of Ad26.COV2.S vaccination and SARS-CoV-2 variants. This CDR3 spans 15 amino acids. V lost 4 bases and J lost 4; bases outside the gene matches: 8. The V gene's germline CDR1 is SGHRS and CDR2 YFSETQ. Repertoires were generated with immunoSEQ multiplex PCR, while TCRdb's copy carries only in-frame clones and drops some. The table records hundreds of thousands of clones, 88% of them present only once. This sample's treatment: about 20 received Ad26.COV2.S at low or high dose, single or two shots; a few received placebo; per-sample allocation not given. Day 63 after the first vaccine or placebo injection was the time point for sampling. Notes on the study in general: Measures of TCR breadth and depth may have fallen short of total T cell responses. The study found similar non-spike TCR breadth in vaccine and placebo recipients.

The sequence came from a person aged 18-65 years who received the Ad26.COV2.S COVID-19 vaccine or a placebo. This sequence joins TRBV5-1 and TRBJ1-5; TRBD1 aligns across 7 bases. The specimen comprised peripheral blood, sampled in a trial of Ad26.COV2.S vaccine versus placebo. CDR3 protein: CASSQTGTENQPQHF. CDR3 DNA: TGCGCCAGCAGCCAAACCGGGACAGAAAATCAGCCCCAGCATTTT.